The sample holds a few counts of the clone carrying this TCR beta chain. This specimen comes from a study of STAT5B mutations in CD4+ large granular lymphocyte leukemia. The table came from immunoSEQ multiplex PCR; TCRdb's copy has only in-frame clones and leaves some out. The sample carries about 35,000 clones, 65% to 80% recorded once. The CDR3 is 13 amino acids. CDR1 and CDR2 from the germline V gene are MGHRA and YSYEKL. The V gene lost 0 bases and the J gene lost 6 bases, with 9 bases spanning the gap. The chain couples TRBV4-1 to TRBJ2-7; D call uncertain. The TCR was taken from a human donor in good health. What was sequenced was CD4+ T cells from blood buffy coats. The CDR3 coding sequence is TGCGCCAGCAGCCAAGATCGGGCTACCGAGCAGTACTTC. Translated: CASSQDRATEQYF.